These T cell receptor beta chains were read from a single sample in a study of blood T cell repertoires in COVID-19. TCRdb's copy holds only in-frame clones and misses some; the assay was immunoSEQ multiplex PCR. The repertoire holds nearly 95,000 clones, with approximately 87% as singletons. The sequenced sample consisted of peripheral blood. The receptors originated from a human donor with acute or convalescent COVID-19. The donor label of this sample is uncertain. Each CDR3 is given with its conserved first and last residue. Each record gives: clone size, V gene, D gene, CDR3 protein. D genes are given only for firm matches. Clone size is shown for a subset of rows, as once, few, many or a class of expanded clone.

clone_size: NA
v_call: TRBV2
d_call: TRBD2
cdr3_aa: CASSGVAGGTDTQYF

clone_size: few
v_call: TRBV16
d_call: TRBD1
cdr3_aa: CASSQSPGGNTEAFF

clone_size: NA
v_call: TRBV29-1
d_call: TRBD1
cdr3_aa: CSVDRTGGEQYF

clone_size: once
v_call: TRBV19
d_call: NA
cdr3_aa: CASSIKFGAFNTEAFF

clone_size: NA
v_call: TRBV28
d_call: TRBD1
cdr3_aa: CASSHRQGYNSPLHF

clone_size: NA
v_call: TRBV10-2
d_call: NA
cdr3_aa: CASSETGRNTEAFF

clone_size: NA
v_call: TRBV19
d_call: NA
cdr3_aa: CASSVGAVANEKLFF

clone_size: once
v_call: TRBV24-1
d_call: TRBD1
cdr3_aa: CATGTASSNQPQHF

clone_size: NA
v_call: TRBV3-1/TRBV3-2
d_call: NA
cdr3_aa: CASSQASAEQFF

clone_size: NA
v_call: TRBV11-3
d_call: NA
cdr3_aa: CASSLVSSLKTQYF

clone_size: NA
v_call: TRBV3-1/TRBV3-2
d_call: NA
cdr3_aa: CASSQDGNRDQPLHF

clone_size: NA
v_call: TRBV12-3/TRBV12-4
d_call: NA
cdr3_aa: CASSGTTGELFF

clone_size: NA
v_call: TRBV18
d_call: TRBD1
cdr3_aa: CASSPQVNRGLTEAFF

clone_size: NA
v_call: TRBV9
d_call: NA
cdr3_aa: CASSVAQGYEQYF

clone_size: few
v_call: TRBV2
d_call: NA
cdr3_aa: CASSLNYGYTF